The 30 T cell receptor beta chains listed next were all sequenced from one sample in a study of response to subunit inactivated influenza vaccine. TCRdb processed the RT-PCR reads anew with MiXCR; each CDR3 protein has one entry. The table shows more than 550,000 distinct CDR3 sequences, with about 11% occurring only once. These same data were also listed under a study on T cells expressing NK-cell markers. That source adds: Synthesis of TCR beta cDNA relied on 5'RACE template switching carrying UMIs.

The sequencing here drew on PBMCs from blood, taken on the day of vaccination. These receptors were obtained from a man aged 50 to 60 who received an inactivated influenza vaccine.

In the case of this clonotype: Mismatch with germline at one junction end may stem from a read error. The V call is TRBV12-3 or TRBV12-4, the J call TRBJ2-1; D is undetermined. This CDR3 contains 15 residues. The CDR3 bases are TGTGCCATCAGTTTGCGAGGCGAAGGATACAATGAGCAGTTCTTC. Amino acids: CAISLRGEGYNEQFF.

V is TRBV4-3 and J is TRBJ1-2; unclear D gene. Germline values: CDR1 LGHNA, CDR2 YSLEER. Between the trimmed V and J ends, which lost 3 bases and 2 bases, there was a span of 10 bases. This CDR3 is built from 14 residues. The CDR3 spells CASSQSTRNYGYTF. The CDR3 DNA reads as TGCGCCAGCAGCCAGTCTACCAGAAACTATGGCTACACCTTC.

The chain combines TRBV20-1 with TRBJ1-6, with D unclear. Between the trimmed V and J ends, which lost 6 bases and 15 bases, there was a span of 15 bases. In germline, CDR1 is DFQATT, CDR2 SNEGSKA (reference sequence). This CDR3 contains 11 residues. The CDR3 reads CSATSQRNLHF. The CDR3 DNA reads as TGCAGTGCCACTTCACAGAGGAACCTCCACTTT.

This clonotype was seen many times. This chain connects TRBV7-8 to TRBJ1-1; 7 positions agree with TRBD1. With V trimmed by 6 bases and J by 0 bases, 4 bases remained unmatched. CDR3 length equals 14 residues. Looked up from germline, CDR1 is SGHVS and CDR2 is FQNEAQ. DNA for the CDR3: TGTGCCAGCAGAAAGGGACAGCTGAACACTGAAGCTTTCTTT. It is translated as CASRKGQLNTEAFF.

Only a few counts were recorded for this clonotype. This chain connects TRBV19 to TRBJ1-1; TRBD1 agrees at 9 bases. V trimming: 5 bases; J trimming: 0 bases; junction bases outside the gene matches: 1. CDR1 is LNHDA and CDR2 is SQIVND in the germline V gene (reference sequence). The CDR3 spans 14 residues. The chain's CDR3 is CASSGDRVNTEAFF. DNA for the CDR3: TGTGCCAGTAGTGGGGACAGGGTGAACACTGAAGCTTTCTTT.

This clonotype has at least ten counts. The V gene is TRBV7-8, the J gene TRBJ2-7, with 8 bases that match TRBD2. The germline CDR1 and CDR2 sequences are SGHVS and FQNEAQ. V gave up 9 bases and J gave up 5 bases; unmatched junction bases: 9. This CDR3 spans 13 amino acids. The CDR3 here is CASIAGFNNEQYF. The CDR3 region has the DNA TGTGCCAGTATAGCGGGATTCAACAACGAGCAGTACTTC.

The chain links TRBV10-2 to TRBJ2-3; 8 bases map to TRBD2. V trimming: 2 bases; J trimming: 2 bases; junction bases outside the gene matches: 6. The V gene's germline CDR1 is WSHSY and CDR2 SAAADI. The CDR3 length is 16 residues. CDR3 nucleotide sequence: TGCGCCAGCAGTGAGAGTGCTAGCGGGTACACAGATACGCAGTATTTT. This sequence encodes CASSESASGYTDTQYF.

CDR3 sequence: CSAKPYPGTMNTEAFF. For the CDR3, the DNA is TGCAGTGCTAAGCCTTACCCTGGCACTATGAACACTGAAGCTTTCTTT. This sequence joins TRBV20-1 and TRBJ1-1; D call uncertain. Deletions cut 4 bases from V and 0 bases from J, with 18 bases between. Germline CDR1 reads DFQATT; CDR2 reads SNEGSKA (reference sequence). This CDR3 comprises 16 residues.

Points on this clonotype: At one end the junction does not follow the germline gene, possibly because of a read error. V usage is TRBV3-1 and J usage is TRBJ2-1; no reliable D call. The CDR3 is made up of 14 amino acids. Germline loops: CDR1 LGHDT, CDR2 YNNKEL (reference sequence). In nucleotides, the CDR3 is TGTGCCAGCAGCCCCCCGACAAGCTACGATGAGCAGTTCTTC. Protein: CASSPPTSYDEQFF.

This clonotype came up a few times. V usage is TRBV24-1 and J usage is TRBJ2-1; 9 bases line up with TRBD2. The CDR3 is 17 residues long. Germline loops: CDR1 KGHDR, CDR2 SFDVKD. V lost 4 bases to trimming and J lost 0 bases; unmatched junction nucleotides: 6. This CDR3 is CATSDPHSGSSYNEQFF. The CDR3 DNA reads as TGTGCCACCAGTGACCCTCATAGCGGGAGCTCCTACAATGAGCAGTTCTTC.

V gene TRBV5-1 combines with J gene TRBJ1-6; D may be TRBD1 (5 bases). CDR3 size: 16 residues. Trimming left V 3 bases short and J 0 bases short, with 10 bases between. Per germline, CDR1 SGHRS and CDR2 YFSETQ. In nucleotides, the CDR3 is TGCGCCAGCAGCTCAACAGGAGGCTCCTATAATTCACCCCTCCACTTT. This codes for CASSSTGGSYNSPLHF.

The V and J genes are TRBV5-1 and TRBJ2-5; the match to TRBD2 covers 7 bases. The CDR3 covers 14 residues. V lost 1 base, J lost 5 bases, and 5 bases stayed unmatched. Germline V lookup: CDR1 SGHRS, CDR2 YFSETQ. The chain's CDR3 is CASSLQGLRETQYF. The CDR3 DNA is TGCGCCAGCAGCTTGCAGGGACTAAGGGAGACCCAGTACTTC.

The chain has TRBV7-2 and TRBJ2-1; no clear D gene. This CDR3 region has 15 residues. The V end was cut by 3 bases, the J end by 4 bases, with 13 bases between. Germline V gives CDR1 SGHTA, CDR2 FQGNSA. The CDR3: CASSLFGIQYNEQFF. The CDR3 region has the DNA TGTGCCAGCAGCTTGTTTGGTATTCAGTACAATGAGCAGTTCTTC.

This clonotype was counted between two and nine times. The V gene is TRBV28, the J gene TRBJ2-7; 10 nucleotides match TRBD1. V lost 7 bases and J lost 3; bases outside the gene matches: 9. The germline V gene has CDR1 MDHEN and CDR2 SYDVKM. The CDR3 is made up of 15 amino acids. The CDR3 reads CASNSLDRGDYEQYF. CDR3 coding DNA: TGTGCCAGCAACTCCCTGGACAGGGGGGACTACGAGCAGTACTTC.

Concerning this clonotype itself: Compared with germline, one end of the junction differs, possibly owing to a read error. The J gene is TRBJ2-5, the V gene TRBV10-3; no definite D call. CDR3 length: 14 residues. Germline assignment: CDR1 ENHRY and CDR2 SYGVKD. CDR3 in amino acids: CVISGLGHRETQYF. In DNA form, the CDR3 reads TGTGTCATCAGTGGGCTGGGCCATCGGGAGACCCAGTACTTC.

The CDR3 here is CASSLAKGGGDTQYF. CDR3 DNA sequence: TGCGCCAGCAGCTTGGCGAAGGGGGGCGGGGATACGCAGTATTTT. The chain recombines TRBV5-1 with TRBJ2-3; D is tentatively TRBD1 or TRBD2 (6 bases each). Deletions cut 0 bases from V and 6 bases from J, with 14 bases between. CDR3 length equals 15 residues. Germline V CDR1 and CDR2: SGHRS, YFSETQ.

This clonotype showed up just a few times. The chain joins TRBV28 to TRBJ2-4; the D is unclear. This CDR3 has 16 residues. Trimming left V 5 bases short and J 0 bases short, with 14 bases between. Germline CDR1 MDHEN, CDR2 SYDVKM. CDR3 protein: CASSPSLGLAKNIQYF. DNA of the CDR3: TGTGCCAGCAGTCCCTCATTGGGGTTAGCCAAAAACATTCAGTACTTC.

This clonotype was detected ten times or more. The V gene is TRBV20-1, the J gene TRBJ2-7; TRBD2 matches 12 bases. V lost 2 bases, J lost 3 bases, and 2 bases stayed unmatched. This CDR3 is built from 14 residues. Germline V gene lookup returns CDR1 DFQATT and CDR2 SNEGSKA (reference sequence). CDR3 sequence reads: CSARLAGGSYEQYF. CDR3 bases: TGCAGTGCTAGACTAGCGGGGGGGAGCTACGAGCAGTACTTC.

This clonotype was counted at least ten times. The chain uses TRBV4-2 and TRBJ2-1; D remains unclear. This CDR3 contains 14 residues. The germline CDR1 and CDR2 sequences are LGHNA and YNFKEQ. V lost 4 bases and J lost 9, with 16 bases in between. CDR3 residues: CASSLPLTRVEQFF. As DNA, the CDR3 is TGTGCCAGCAGCCTACCCCTAACCAGAGTTGAGCAGTTCTTC.

The chain recombines TRBV5-1 with TRBJ2-1, with 9 bases matching TRBD2. The trim removed 6 bases at V and 2 bases at J, leaving 6 bases unmatched. The length of the CDR3 is 15 residues. The V gene's germline CDR1 is SGHRS and CDR2 YFSETQ. The CDR3 DNA sequence: TGCGCCAGCAACGCTCTAGCGGGGACCTACAATGAGCAGTTCTTC. The encoded protein is CASNALAGTYNEQFF.

This rearrangement joins TRBV20-1 to TRBJ1-1; D not certain. This CDR3 has 13 amino acids. Trimming left V 0 bases short and J 0 bases short, with 5 bases between. From germline, CDR1 is DFQATT and CDR2 SNEGSKA (reference sequence). CDR3 sequence (DNA): TGCAGTGCTAGAGATCCCCTGAACACTGAAGCTTTCTTT. Translation gives CSARDPLNTEAFF.

The chain is built from TRBV15 and TRBJ2-7; 8 positions match TRBD1. Losses at the gene ends were 5 bases for V and 3 bases for J; bases not matched to a gene: 3. There are 13 residues in the CDR3. The germline gives CDR1 LNHNV, CDR2 YYDKDF (reference sequence). In nucleotides, the CDR3 is TGTGCCACCAGCTCTGACAGGGGCTACGAGCAGTACTTC. Its protein product is CATSSDRGYEQYF.

This clonotype was found a few times. The genes are TRBV28 and TRBJ2-7, with 10 bases matching TRBD2. Losses at the gene ends were 5 bases for V and 1 base for J; bases not matched to a gene: 5. The CDR3 has 15 amino acids. The germline V gene has CDR1 MDHEN and CDR2 SYDVKM. CDR3 in amino acids: CASSRLAGGSYEQYF. CDR3 coding DNA: TGTGCCAGCAGTCGCTTAGCGGGAGGTTCCTACGAGCAGTACTTC.

This chain connects TRBV7-9 to TRBJ2-7; 13 bases line up with TRBD2. The junction had 12 bases not matched to a gene; V was cut back by 1 base and J by 9 bases. Germline loops: CDR1 SEHNR, CDR2 FQNEAQ (reference sequence). This CDR3 region has 17 residues. The CDR3 region has the DNA TGTGCCAGCAGCTTAGGGGGTTGGACTAGCGGGAGAATTTGGCAGTACTTC. Its protein is CASSLGGWTSGRIWQYF.

This clonotype was seen more than once but under ten times. The chain is built from TRBV5-1 and TRBJ2-1, with no clear D. Germline V gene sequence: CDR1 SGHRS, CDR2 YFSETQ. The V gene lost 0 bases and the J gene lost 9 bases, with 10 bases spanning the gap. CDR3 length: 13 residues. The CDR3 reads CASSLEGKSEQFF. CDR3 sequence (DNA): TGCGCCAGCAGCTTGGAAGGGAAAAGTGAGCAGTTCTTC.

This clonotype was counted many times. J is TRBJ1-2 and V is TRBV5-6; the match to TRBD1 covers 8 bases. V shed 2 bases and J 4 bases; nucleotides not matched to a gene: 4. Germline CDR1 reads SGHDT; CDR2 reads YYEEEE. CDR3 length: 14 residues. The CDR3 loop is CASSFRTGSYGYTF. In DNA form, the CDR3 reads TGTGCCAGCAGCTTTAGGACAGGGAGCTATGGCTACACCTTC.

The CDR3 sequence is CSATQGSQPQHF. CDR3 sequence (DNA): TGCAGTGCTACACAGGGAAGTCAGCCCCAGCATTTT. The V call is TRBV20-1, the J call TRBJ1-5; D might be TRBD1 (6 bases). Between the trimmed V and J ends, which lost 4 bases and 6 bases, there was a span of 10 bases. CDR3 length equals 12 residues. Germline-derived CDR1 and CDR2 are DFQATT and SNEGSKA (reference sequence).

This clonotype was detected a few times. This sequence joins TRBV7-6 and TRBJ2-2; D is unclear. The CDR3 is 13 residues long. Germline V gives CDR1 SGHVS, CDR2 FNYEAQ. Trimming shortened V by 7 bases and J by 5 bases, and 11 bases separated the two germline ends. CDR3 DNA: TGTGCCAGCACCCTTACGATTACCGGGGAGCTGTTTTTT. It yields the protein CASTLTITGELFF.

This clonotype was observed many times. V is TRBV7-2 and J is TRBJ1-6, with D possibly matching TRBD1 (6 bases). V gave up 3 bases and J gave up 10 bases, with 13 bases separating them. Germline V gives CDR1 SGHTA, CDR2 FQGNSA. The CDR3 loop spans 14 amino acids. In nucleotides, the CDR3 is TGTGCCAGCAGCTTGGGCAGGGGAGGATCACCCCTCCACTTT. Its protein is CASSLGRGGSPLHF.

This chain connects TRBV9 to TRBJ2-2; 11 bases agree with TRBD2. The CDR3 runs 16 residues. The germline CDR1 and CDR2 sequences are SGDLS and YYNGEE. The J segment lost 7 bases and the V segment lost 2 bases, leaving 7 bases of the junction unmatched. CDR3 region: CASSVLAGGPVGELFF. The CDR3 bases are TGTGCCAGCAGCGTCTTAGCGGGAGGGCCTGTCGGGGAGCTGTTTTTT.